This T cell receptor beta chain was recovered during a study of blood T cell repertoires in COVID-19. Study-level background: COVID-19 samples from acute and convalescent phases originated in the United States, Italy and Spain. From T cells, B-cell-depleted T cells, or PBMCs came the material, which was cDNA or gDNA.

Authors' processing steps: Estimates of nucleated cell counts were drawn from the amplification of reference gene primers. Sequencing was performed with immunoSEQ multiplex PCR; in TCRdb, only in-frame clones are kept and a portion is missing. V, J and clone size were drawn from that table, and D and trimming were deduced from the DNA. The data hold more than 85,000 clones, with about 88% observed a single time. This clone was counted a single time. This TCR was recovered from a woman at least 80 years old with acute or convalescent COVID-19. Sample: peripheral blood.

CDR3 sequence reads: CASSQPGEISYNEQFF. Written as DNA, the CDR3 is TGTGCCAGCAGCCAGCCAGGGGAGATCTCCTACAATGAGCAGTTCTTC. This rearrangement joins TRBV3-1 (or the pseudogene TRBV3-2) to TRBJ2-1; D is possibly TRBD1 (6 bases). The CDR3 totals 16 residues. V lost 3 bases to trimming and J lost 0 bases, with 12 bases between them. Germline V lookup: CDR1 LGHDT, CDR2 YNNKEL (reference sequence).